The clone carrying this TCR beta chain has a count of ten or more. What it binds is not known. V was pared by 7 bases and J by 5 bases, with 17 bases between. The V gene's germline CDR1 is MDHEN and CDR2 SYDVKM. The CDR3 covers 14 residues. Using RNA transcripts as the source, TCR beta CDR3 regions were amplified. First-round RT-PCR with HTBI primers amplified the TCR CDR3 region. TCRdb analysed the multiplex PCR reads with MiXCR anew, one entry per CDR3 protein. Among around 600,000 distinct CDR3 sequences listed, around 14% were seen once. This record belongs to a study of T cells in Graves' hyperthyroidism and ophthalmopathy. Study-wide results and caveats: In the blood, most expanded thyroid clonotypes above 0.001 appeared as well.

The sequencing input was blood. This TCR was recovered from a woman in her 30s with Graves' hyperthyroidism. The chain combines TRBV28 with TRBJ1-1, with TRBD1 as a possible D gene (6 bases). The CDR3 region is CASTPHQGRTEAFF. Here the CDR3 DNA reads TGTGCCAGCACTCCTCACCAGGGGAGGACTGAAGCTTTCTTT.